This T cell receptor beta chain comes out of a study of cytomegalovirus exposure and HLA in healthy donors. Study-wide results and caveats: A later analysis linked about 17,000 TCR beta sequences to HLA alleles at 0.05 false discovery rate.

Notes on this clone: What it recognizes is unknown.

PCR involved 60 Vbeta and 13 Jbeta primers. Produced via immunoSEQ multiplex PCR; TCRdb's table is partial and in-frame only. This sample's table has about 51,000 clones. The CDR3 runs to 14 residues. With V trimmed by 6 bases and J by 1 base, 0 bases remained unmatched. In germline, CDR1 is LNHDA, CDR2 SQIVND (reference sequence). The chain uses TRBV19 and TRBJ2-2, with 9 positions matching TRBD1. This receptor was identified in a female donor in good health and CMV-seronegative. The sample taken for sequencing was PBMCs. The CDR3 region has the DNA TGTGCCAGTAGGGGACAGGGGAACACCGGGGAGCTGTTTTTT. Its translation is CASRGQGNTGELFF.